This is a list of T cell receptor beta chains from one sample in a study of human versus mouse CDR3 diversity and MHC coevolution. Assay: immunoSEQ multiplex PCR; the TCRdb copy retains only in-frame clones and omits some. The sample lists tens of thousands of clones; 90% to 95% were seen once. The sequenced material came from naive CD4+ T cells from blood. All receptors come from a person in their sixties in good health. Both conserved end residues are part of each CDR3. D genes are given only for firm matches. Size is omitted from some rows. Given values are once, few, many or a class for expanded clones.

size,D,J,V,DNA,CDR3
NA,NA,TRBJ2-5,TRBV5-1,TGCGCCAGCAGCTCCGACAGAAAAGAGACCCAGTACTTC,CASSSDRKETQYF
NA,NA,TRBJ2-1,TRBV5-1,TGCGCCAGCAGCTTGTCAAGCGTAAGCTCCTACAATGAGCAGTTCTTC,CASSLSSVSSYNEQFF
NA,NA,TRBJ1-5,TRBV7-2,TGTGCCAGCAGCCTTCTGTGGACTCCGAATCAGCCCCAGCATTTT,CASSLLWTPNQPQHF
NA,NA,TRBJ1-2,TRBV7-8,TGTGTCAGCGCTCGACAGGACAACTATGGCTACACCTTC,CVSARQDNYGYTF
NA,TRBD2,TRBJ2-7,TRBV28,TGTGCCAGCAGTGCACTAGCGGGCGAGCAGTACTTC,CASSALAGEQYF
NA,NA,TRBJ1-2,TRBV19,TGTGCCAGTAGTTACCAGAGCGGTTATGGCTACACCTTC,CASSYQSGYGYTF
once,NA,TRBJ1-1,TRBV30,TGTGCCTGGAGTGTAGCCCGGGGGACTGAAGCTTTCTTT,CAWSVARGTEAFF
once,TRBD2,TRBJ2-2,TRBV10-3,TGTGCCATCAGTGAGTGGGGACTAGCGGGGTTGAACACCGGGGAGCTGTTTTTT,CAISEWGLAGLNTGELFF
NA,NA,TRBJ1-3,TRBV6-1,TGTGCCAGCAGAACAGCCAGGTCTGGAAACACCATATATTTT,CASRTARSGNTIYF
once,TRBD2,TRBJ2-2,TRBV5-1,TGCGCCAGCAGCTTGGAGGGACTAGCCCCCGGGGAGCTGTTTTTT,CASSLEGLAPGELFF
NA,NA,TRBJ2-4,TRBV5-1,TGCGCCAGCAGCCTCAGGGATGGGGCCAAAAACATTCAGTACTTC,CASSLRDGAKNIQYF
NA,NA,TRBJ2-7,TRBV18,TGTGCCAGCTCAAGGACAGATTCCTACGAGCAGTACTTC,CASSRTDSYEQYF
NA,TRBD1,TRBJ1-5,TRBV9,TGTGCCAGCAGCGCCGGCCAGAGGGACAGAAAGTATAGCAATCAGCCCCAGCATTTT,CASSAGQRDRKYSNQPQHF
once,TRBD1,TRBJ1-3,TRBV7-2,TGTGCCAGCAGCTCCAGGACAGGGGGAAACACCATATATTTT,CASSSRTGGNTIYF
NA,TRBD2,TRBJ2-1,TRBV4-2,TGTGCCAGCAGCCAAGAGGTGGGGCGGGAGAGGGGTGGGGGGGAGCAGTTCTTC,CASSQEVGRERGGGEQFF